This passage covers 25 T cell receptor beta chains from one sample sequenced in a study of cytomegalovirus exposure and HLA in healthy donors. The PCR had 60 Vbeta and 13 Jbeta primers. This table comes from immunoSEQ multiplex PCR, and its TCRdb copy is limited to in-frame clones, with some not included. The repertoire holds around 130,000 clones, with 70% to 90% as singletons. The material sequenced was PBMCs. These receptors came from a man aged 40-50 years in good health and CMV-seronegative.

The chain recombines TRBV9 with TRBJ2-3, with 11 bases identical to TRBD2. Looked up from germline, CDR1 is SGDLS and CDR2 is YYNGEE. Trimming at V came to 0 bases and at J to 4 bases, leaving 4 bases not matched to a gene. The CDR3 is made up of 16 amino acids. CDR3 loop: CASSVGTSGGSDTQYF. Written as DNA, the CDR3 is TGTGCCAGCAGCGTAGGCACTAGCGGGGGTTCAGATACGCAGTATTTT.

The chain recombines TRBV11-3 with TRBJ2-5, with D possibly matching TRBD2 (5 bases). Germline lookup yields CDR1 SGHNT and CDR2 YENEEA. Trimming stripped 6 bases from V and 5 bases from J, with 10 bases between. The length of the CDR3 is 12 residues. The CDR3 region has the DNA TGTGCCAGCAGGGGTAGCGAGGAGACCCAGTACTTC. It yields the protein CASRGSEETQYF.

The rearrangement uses TRBV18 and TRBJ2-2; possibly TRBD2 for D (5 bases). The CDR3 is made up of 13 amino acids. The germline gives CDR1 KGHSH, CDR2 LQKENI. V was clipped by 5 bases and J by 5 bases, with 9 bases between them. The DNA for the CDR3 is TGTGCCAGCTCAACACTAGATACCGGGGAGCTGTTTTTT. This translates into CASSTLDTGELFF. Variable domain in full (rest from reference TRBV18 and TRBJ2-2): NAGVMQNPRHLVRRRGQEARLRCSPMKGHSHVYWYRQLPEEGLKFMVYLQKENIIDESGMPKERFSAEFPKEGPSILRIQQVVRGDSAAYFCASSTLDTGELFFGEGSRLTVL.

This clone was found once. This chain connects TRBV21-1 to TRBJ1-5; TRBD1 is taken as the D call from the table, unchecked against the DNA. TRBV21-1 is classified as a pseudogene. The CDR3 is made up of 18 amino acids. The CDR3 sequence: CASSKGRGAQYSNQPQHF. Here the CDR3 DNA reads TGTGCCAGCAGCAAAGGGCGTGGGGCACAATATAGCAATCAGCCCCAGCATTTT.

This sequence joins TRBV7-9 and TRBJ1-2, with 9 bases identical to TRBD1. With V trimmed by 6 bases and J by 7 bases, 12 bases remained unmatched. This CDR3 spans 15 amino acids. The germline gives CDR1 SEHNR, CDR2 FQNEAQ (reference sequence). CDR3: CASSSPTGQGGGYTF. CDR3 in DNA: TGTGCCAGCAGTTCTCCAACGGGACAGGGAGGTGGCTACACCTTC.

The J gene is TRBJ1-6, the V gene TRBV9, with TRBD1 matching 8 bases. The V gene's germline CDR1 is SGDLS and CDR2 YYNGEE. J was trimmed by 6 bases and V by 3 bases; bases with no gene match: 11. The CDR3 is 17 residues long. CDR3 nucleotides: TGTGCCAGCAGCGGATCCGGGACAGGAGTAATTAATTCACCCCTCCACTTT. As protein: CASSGSGTGVINSPLHF.

The genes are TRBV5-1 and TRBJ2-2; TRBD1 aligns across 11 bases. This CDR3 region has 20 residues. Germline V CDR1 and CDR2: SGHRS, YFSETQ. J gave up 3 bases and V 2 bases, and 15 bases lay outside the gene matches. The CDR3 loop reads CASSLWTGGAKLGHTGELFF. DNA of the CDR3: TGCGCCAGCAGCTTATGGACAGGGGGCGCGAAATTAGGTCACACCGGGGAGCTGTTTTTT.

This clone was recorded only once. The chain employs TRBV13 and TRBJ1-6; 10 bases agree with TRBD1. CDR1 and CDR2 from the germline V gene are PRHDT and FYEKMQ (reference sequence). This CDR3 comprises 13 residues. V shed 7 bases and J 8 bases; nucleotides not matched to a gene: 2. CDR3 sequence: CASKGQGYSPLHF. CDR3 DNA sequence: TGTGCCAGCAAGGGACAGGGGTATTCACCCCTCCACTTT.

The chain has TRBV9 and TRBJ2-3, with TRBD2 identical over 12 bases. Germline V gene lookup returns CDR1 SGDLS and CDR2 YYNGEE. V shed 4 bases, J shed 6 bases, and the junction held 12 bases outside the gene matches. This CDR3 has 17 amino acids. CDR3 DNA: TGTGCCAGCAGCAACCTCCCCCTAGCGGGGGGGCTGGATACGCAGTATTTT. Protein: CASSNLPLAGGLDTQYF. Using reference TRBV9 and TRBJ2-3 for the parts outside the CDR3, the full variable domain is DSGVTQTPKHLITATGQRVTLRCSPRSGDLSVYWYQQSLDQGLQFLIQYYNGEERAKGNILERFSAQQFPDLHSELNLSSLELGDSALYFCASSNLPLAGGLDTQYFGPGTRLTVL.

This clone was counted between two and nine times. V usage is TRBV9 and J usage is TRBJ2-7, with a weak D call TRBD2 (5 bases). The CDR3 loop spans 14 amino acids. The V gene's germline CDR1 is SGDLS and CDR2 YYNGEE. Trimming pared 4 bases from V and 5 bases from J, leaving 16 bases between. The CDR3 DNA follows: TGTGCCAGCAGCAGAGCCCCTCTAGCAGACGAGCAGTACTTC. Protein sequence: CASSRAPLADEQYF.

The chain joins TRBV6-1 to TRBJ1-2; D gene uncertain. The germline V and J ends were trimmed by 3 bases and 5 bases, with 10 bases remaining between them. CDR1 is MNHNS, CDR2 SASEGT, per germline. This CDR3 has 13 residues. The CDR3 sequence: CASSEPATYGYTF. The DNA of the CDR3 is TGTGCCAGCAGTGAGCCGGCGACTTATGGCTACACCTTC.

This clone was picked up a small number of times. This chain connects TRBV7-9 to TRBJ2-3; 8 positions match TRBD2. V lost 5 bases to trimming and J lost 4 bases; unmatched junction nucleotides: 5. CDR1 and CDR2 (germline): SEHNR, FQNEAQ (reference sequence). The CDR3 is 14 amino acids. The DNA for the CDR3 is TGTGCCAGCAGCCCCCGGGGGGGGGCAGATACGCAGTATTTT. Protein product: CASSPRGGADTQYF.

This clone was observed a handful of times. The chain is built from TRBV7-8 and TRBJ2-7; 9 nucleotides match TRBD1. Germline V CDR1 and CDR2: SGHVS, FQNEAQ. The CDR3 extends over 14 amino acids. The V segment lost 1 base and the J segment 6 bases; nucleotides outside the gene matches: 4. The CDR3 spells CASSLGDRVLEQYF. The CDR3 region has the DNA TGTGCCAGCAGCTTAGGGGACAGGGTCCTCGAGCAGTACTTC.

The J gene is TRBJ2-1, the V gene TRBV27; TRBD2 agrees at 7 bases. Trimming cost V 7 bases and J 6 bases; bases outside gene matches: 12. The CDR3 is 15 residues long. Germline loops: CDR1 MNHEY, CDR2 SMNVEV (reference sequence). The CDR3 region is CASIFRGVTGNEQFF. The CDR3 bases are TGTGCCAGCATCTTTCGGGGGGTCACGGGCAATGAGCAGTTCTTC.

This chain's CDR3 is CASSPTNQPQHF. CDR3 coding DNA: TGTGCCAGCAGCCCCACAAATCAGCCCCAGCATTTT. The genes are TRBV7-9 and TRBJ1-5; no reliable D call. The CDR3 has 12 amino acids. Trimming stripped 5 bases from V and 4 bases from J, with 6 bases between. Looked up from germline, CDR1 is SEHNR and CDR2 is FQNEAQ (reference sequence).

The DNA of the CDR3 is TGTGCCAGCAGCCCTAACCGACAGGGGGGCAAAAACATTCAGTACTTC. Protein sequence: CASSPNRQGGKNIQYF. This chain connects TRBV5-4 to TRBJ2-4, with 9 bases lining up with TRBD1. After removal of 4 bases from V and 3 bases from J, the junction contained 8 bases not matched to a gene. This CDR3 has 16 amino acids. CDR1 is SGHNT and CDR2 is YYREEE in the germline V gene (reference sequence).

In this sample, this clone turned up once. The chain links TRBV29-1 to TRBJ2-1; 8 bases agree with TRBD2. Germline trimming cut 2 bases from V and 2 bases from J; bases unmatched to any gene: 8. Germline V lookup: CDR1 SQVTM, CDR2 ANQGSEA. The CDR3 is 16 amino acids. The CDR3 sequence: CSVETREGWTYNEQFF. CDR3 DNA sequence: TGCAGCGTTGAAACCCGGGAGGGATGGACCTACAATGAGCAGTTCTTC.

In DNA form, the CDR3 reads TGTGCCAGCGGGACTAACCCGACCTACGAGCAGTACTTC. Protein: CASGTNPTYEQYF. The gene calls are TRBV7-6 and TRBJ2-7; 7 bases are a match to TRBD2. The CDR3 has 13 amino acids. V was pared by 8 bases and J by 2 bases, with 6 bases of the junction left unmatched. Germline assignment: CDR1 SGHVS and CDR2 FNYEAQ. Full variable domain (outside the CDR3, taken from reference TRBV7-6 and TRBJ2-7): GAGVSQSPRYKVTKRGQDVALRCDPISGHVSLYWYRQALGQGPEFLTYFNYEAQQDKSGLPNDRFSAERPEGSISTLTIQRTEQRDSAMYRCASGTNPTYEQYFGPGTRLTVT.

The rearrangement links TRBV5-1 to TRBJ2-1; 8 positions match TRBD1. The CDR3 consists of 14 residues. After removal of 5 bases from V and 9 bases from J, the junction contained 10 bases not matched to a gene. Germline V gene sequence: CDR1 SGHRS, CDR2 YFSETQ. CDR3 sequence: CASSFWDRNSEQFF. In DNA form, the CDR3 reads TGCGCCAGCAGTTTCTGGGACAGGAACAGTGAGCAGTTCTTC. The full variable domain, in which reference TRBV5-1 and TRBJ2-1 provide the parts outside the CDR3, is KAGVTQTPRYLIKTRGQQVTLSCSPISGHRSVSWYQQTPGQGLQFLFEYFSETQRNKGNFPGRFSGRQFSNSRSEMNVSTLELGDSALYLCASSFWDRNSEQFFGPGTRLTVL.

V gene TRBV10-3 combines with J gene TRBJ2-1, with 8 nucleotides matching TRBD2. Germline V gene data show CDR1 as ENHRY and CDR2 as SYGVKD. After removal of 3 bases from V and 4 bases from J, the junction contained 8 bases not matched to a gene. The CDR3 consists of 16 residues. This CDR3 reads CAISDQLAGAYNEQFF. The CDR3 nucleotides read TGTGCCATCAGTGACCAGCTAGCGGGTGCATACAATGAGCAGTTCTTC.

This chain joins TRBV19 and TRBJ1-5; no firm D call. The germline V gene encodes CDR1 LNHDA and CDR2 SQIVND (reference sequence). CDR3 length equals 15 residues. Trimming removed 5 bases at V and 3 bases at J, with 14 bases between. As DNA, the CDR3 is TGTGCCAGTAGTCCGAGTAGCCCACACAATCAGCCCCAGCATTTT. Protein: CASSPSSPHNQPQHF.

This chain links TRBV7-8 with TRBJ2-7; D possibly corresponds to TRBD2 (6 bases). The CDR3 consists of 14 residues. Germline assignment: CDR1 SGHVS and CDR2 FQNEAQ. The germline V and J ends were trimmed by 2 bases and 7 bases, with 15 bases remaining between them. CDR3 amino acids: CASSLRRSGMEQYF. DNA of the CDR3: TGTGCCAGCAGCTTAAGGCGTAGCGGCATGGAGCAGTACTTC. The whole variable domain, filled in from reference TRBV7-8 and TRBJ2-7, reads GAGVSQSPRYKVAKRGQDVALRCDPISGHVSLFWYQQALGQGPEFLTYFQNEAQLDKSGLPSDRFFAERPEGSVSTLKIQRTQQEDSAVYLCASSLRRSGMEQYFGPGTRLTVT.

The V call is TRBV5-1, the J call TRBJ2-4; 9 nucleotides match TRBD1. This CDR3 contains 13 residues. Germline V CDR1 and CDR2: SGHRS, YFSETQ. V was pared by 3 bases and J by 12 bases, with 7 bases of the junction left unmatched. The CDR3 spells CASSWDRVDSQYF. DNA of the CDR3: TGCGCCAGCAGCTGGGACAGGGTAGACAGTCAGTACTTC.

The V gene is TRBV27, the J gene TRBJ2-1; D is uncertain. Trimming shortened V by 5 bases and J by 0 bases, and 8 bases separated the two germline ends. Germline values: CDR1 MNHEY, CDR2 SMNVEV (reference sequence). The CDR3 contains 14 residues. CDR3: CASSPYSSYNEQFF. The CDR3 DNA sequence: TGTGCCAGCAGTCCCTACAGCTCCTACAATGAGCAGTTCTTC.

There are a few counts of this clone. The J gene is TRBJ1-3, the V gene TRBV30; no clear D gene. V was clipped by 1 base and J by 0 bases, with 7 bases between them. Germline V gives CDR1 GTSNPN, CDR2 SVGIG (reference sequence). The CDR3 sequence is 14 residues long. CDR3 residues: CAWSDGHSGNTIYF. In DNA form, the CDR3 reads TGTGCCTGGAGTGATGGCCACTCTGGAAACACCATATATTTT.